This TCR beta chain is drawn from a study of T-cell memory formation after mild COVID-19. Study outcomes and limitations: Day 15 to 85 contracting clones showed balanced CD4/CD8; day 15 to 37 expanders favored CD4+. The authors left the SARS-CoV-2 specificity of second-wave clones peaking on day 37 unconfirmed.

The CDR3 is 12 residues long. Trimming left V 4 bases short and J 14 bases short, with 16 bases between. Using its own MiXCR run on the 5' RACE reads, TCRdb lists one record per CDR3 protein. The sample has hundreds of thousands of distinct CDR3 sequences; about 20% are singletons. This clonotype was observed a handful of times. Its antigen remains unknown. Sequenced input: PBMCs or a T cell subset sorted from them (not recorded which). V usage is TRBV12-3 or TRBV12-4 and J usage is TRBJ2-3; TRBD2 is a possible D gene (5 bases). This receptor was taken from an adult woman who had mild COVID-19 (a few samples of this study predate the infection). Cell type and time point are not known. CDR3: CASSSAGSRGYF. As DNA, the CDR3 is TGTGCCAGCAGTTCGGCGGGTTCCCGAGGGTATTTT.